The T cell receptor beta chain under discussion was sequenced for a study of tumour-infiltrating T cells in Burkitt lymphoma. Study summary: Productive clonality predicted overall and progression-free survival. Overall study findings and caveats: Many Burkitt lymphoma patients shared several public clonotypes.

The germline V and J ends were trimmed by 2 bases and 12 bases, with 20 bases remaining between them. CDR3 length: 14 residues. Germline V gene data show CDR1 as SQVTM and CDR2 as ANQGSEA. For this clone: Antigen: not known.

Clones were read by immunoSEQ multiplex PCR, and TCRdb kept only the in-frame ones, dropping some. The data hold approximately 46,000 clones, with roughly 30% observed a single time. The sequence came from a human donor with Burkitt lymphoma. The specimen sequenced was tumor tissue. V gene TRBV29-1 combines with J gene TRBJ2-1; D could derive from TRBD1 or TRBD2 (6 bases each). The CDR3 nucleotides read TGCAGCGTTGAAACCGGGACTGCTACCAGGGGGCAGTTCTTC. Translation gives CSVETGTATRGQFF.